This T cell receptor beta chain stems from a study of T cell responses to AZD1222 COVID-19 vaccine (dated by TCRdb to about 2021). Describing the broader study: AZD1222 recipients whose second dose came at about 4 weeks and those whose second dose came at about 12 weeks were combined into one group, since spike-specific TCR depth and breadth did not differ between the two schedules. TCR sequencing covered about 230 trial participants: 207 given two doses of AZD1222 and 26 given two doses of MenACWY control vaccine. Trial participants were enrolled by age into 18-55, 56-69 and 70-plus year subgroups, with roughly 150, 30 and 60 TCR-sequenced participants respectively. The research as a whole found: Reportedly, close to half of the unique spike-specific TCRs recognized epitopes lying outside the regions that are mutated in the B.1.351 and B.1.1.7 variants. Spike-specific TCR breadth and depth rose significantly after two AZD1222 doses compared with day 0 and with MenACWY recipients. In the small 56-69-year group, the increase in depth fell short of significance, most likely because of low power. Because no samples from the day 14 peak response were available, repertoires could be characterized only after the peak T cell response. Only five or six AZD1222 recipients were SARS-CoV-2 seropositive at baseline, limiting conclusions about previously exposed vaccinees. The vaccine-associated CD4 TCRs covered the entire spike protein, and the dominant responses fell in regions 160-218 and 743-854. Most participants were white British and females outnumbered males, and the authors suggested that clonal diversity may have been underestimated.

The time point label for this specimen denotes: baseline before first vaccination. Vaccinee samples were obtained from the UK trials COV001 and COV002, which included a single-blind randomized controlled phase 2/3 trial of AZD1222 (ChAdOx1 nCoV-19) in healthy adults. Trial participant PBMC samples were collected at day 0 and day 28 after the second dose for TCRbeta chain sequencing. CDR1 and CDR2, looked up from the germline V gene (reference sequence), are SGHKS and YYEKEE. V is clipped by 0 bases and J by 6 bases, and the sequence between their germline boundaries is 7 bases long. From the cysteine up to the phenylalanine, the CDR3 has a length of 12 residues. The only DNA kept is the CDR3, 36 bases in frame from the first base. The CDR3 regions of human TCRbeta chains were subjected to immunosequencing. Per the source publication's procedure: TCRs in the repertoires were compared against a reference library of SARS-CoV-2-specific TCRs that had been generated with the MIRA antigen-specificity platform. Breadth meant the fraction of unique TCRs that were SARS-CoV-2-associated, whereas depth meant the fraction of total T cells that were SARS-CoV-2-associated. Using the MIRA data, each spike-specific TCR was mapped to the spike region that the TCR reacts to and placed in a CD4 or CD8 class. Log10-transformed breadth and depth values were compared by one-way ANOVA with Sidak's multiple comparisons tests. Drawn from immuneACCESS, this table holds only the in-frame rearrangements with V and J called that TCRdb kept. Clones are partly lost; checked studies trace under half to an unresolved V gene and leave the rest unexplained. V and J calls and clone size are as listed in that table; D and trimming were resolved from the DNA. Within this sample are some 130,000 clones, with 90% of them counted one time only. The ten largest clonotypes hold 1.5% to 2% of the sample.

Points on this clone: The antigen it binds to is not known. Nothing much larger sits one base from this clone, and base qualities are not available.

The chain is encoded by TRBV5-5 joined to TRBJ2-7; no D gene is confidently identified. This specimen was peripheral blood, taken on day 0 of AZD1222 vaccination. The TCR was taken from an adult in good health. The CDR3 corresponds to CASSLVRVEQYF. The DNA is as follows: TGTGCCAGCAGCTTGGTCCGGGTCGAGCAGTACTTC.